This passage covers 8 T cell receptor beta chains from one sample sequenced in a study of cytomegalovirus exposure and HLA in healthy donors. PCR amplification relied on 60 Vbeta primers (plus 13 Jbeta primers). Sequencing used immunoSEQ multiplex PCR; TCRdb keeps in-frame clones, though not all of them. Found here are about 110,000 clones, roughly 69% of them singletons; the top ten hold 3.8%. The specimen was PBMCs. The receptors were gathered from a man aged 25 to 45 in good health and CMV-seropositive.

The genes are TRBV14 and TRBJ2-5; D perhaps matches TRBD1 (5 bases). V was cut by 1 base and J by 1 base, with 7 bases left in between. The germline V gene encodes CDR1 SGHDN and CDR2 FVKESK. This CDR3 is built from 14 residues. CDR3 region: CASSQGQTQETQYF. CDR3 bases: TGTGCCAGCAGCCAAGGACAGACCCAAGAGACCCAGTACTTC.

This clone was detected once. The rearrangement links TRBV2 to TRBJ1-5; D unclear. CDR3 length equals 15 residues. Germline-derived CDR1 and CDR2 are SNHLY and FYNNEI. Deletions cut 5 bases from V and 11 bases from J, with 22 bases between. The CDR3 coding sequence is TGTGCCAGCAGTTTTCTCGCCAGCCCGGACGGGACCCAGCATTTT. Its protein is CASSFLASPDGTQHF. The variable domain in full, with the rest retrieved from reference TRBV2 and TRBJ1-5, is EPEVTQTPSHQVTQMGQEVILRCVPISNHLYFYWYRQILGQKVEFLVSFYNNEISEKSEIFDDQFSVERPDGSNFTLKIRSTKLEDSAMYFCASSFLASPDGTQHFGDGTRLSIL.

The V gene is TRBV6-5, the J gene TRBJ2-1, with D possibly matching TRBD1 (6 bases). Germline values: CDR1 MNHEY, CDR2 SVGAGI. The CDR3 runs 14 residues. V lost 2 bases and J lost 7, with 12 bases in between. The CDR3 spells CASSYDWGRNEQFF. DNA of the CDR3: TGTGCCAGCAGTTACGACTGGGGGCGAAATGAGCAGTTCTTC.

The chain recombines TRBV14 with TRBJ1-4; D is unresolved. The V and J ends lost 2 bases and 11 bases respectively, with 21 bases between them. This CDR3 has 16 amino acids. Germline loops: CDR1 SGHDN, CDR2 FVKESK. CDR3 DNA sequence: TGTGCCAGCAGCCAAATCGGAGGCAGCCAAGCTGGTAAACTGTTTTTT. This sequence encodes CASSQIGGSQAGKLFF.

The V and J genes are TRBV7-9 and TRBJ2-5, with 8 bases matching TRBD2. The V gene's germline CDR1 is SEHNR and CDR2 FQNEAQ (reference sequence). V lost 4 bases to trimming and J lost 5 bases; unmatched junction nucleotides: 9. This CDR3 has 15 amino acids. The CDR3 region has the DNA TGTGCCAGCAGCTCGTGGGCGGGGGGCGTCGAGACCCAGTACTTC. Encoded protein: CASSSWAGGVETQYF.

This sequence joins TRBV7-2 and TRBJ1-1; tentative D call: TRBD1 (6 bases). The CDR3 is 15 residues long. The V end was cut by 5 bases, the J end by 0 bases, with 13 bases between. Germline-derived CDR1 and CDR2 are SGHTA and FQGNSA. The chain's CDR3 is CASSQKQGLNTEAFF. The CDR3 nucleotides read TGTGCCAGCAGCCAAAAACAGGGCTTGAACACTGAAGCTTTCTTT.

The chain couples TRBV2 to TRBJ2-4; TRBD1 matches at 9 bases. The CDR3 loop spans 14 amino acids. Germline CDR1 reads SNHLY; CDR2 reads FYNNEI. The V and J ends lost 3 bases and 4 bases, in that order; junction bases with no gene match: 1. Written as DNA, the CDR3 is TGTGCCAGCAGTGAGGGGACAGGGAAAAACATTCAGTACTTC. It codes for CASSEGTGKNIQYF.

This chain connects TRBV10-3 to TRBJ2-3, with D uncertain. CDR1 and CDR2 from the germline V gene are ENHRY and SYGVKD. The length of the CDR3 is 11 residues. Trimming removed 3 bases from V and 5 bases from J, with 3 bases in between. The CDR3, as DNA: TGTGCCATCAGTGACAGAGATACGCAGTATTTT. Encoded protein: CAISDRDTQYF.